Sequencing of this TCR beta chain was carried out in a study of blood T cell repertoires in COVID-19. Only in-frame clones appear in the TCRdb table, and some are missing; sequencing was by immunoSEQ multiplex PCR. Of 85,000 to 100,000 clones in the sample, about four fifths were seen once. The CDR3 is made up of 11 amino acids. Germline V gene data show CDR1 as LNHDA and CDR2 as SQIVND (reference sequence). With 3 bases removed from V and 9 bases from J, the gap between germline ends came to 8 bases. Sequencing was done on a sample of peripheral blood. This TCR came from an elderly man with COVID-19, enrolled during active disease. This chain connects TRBV19 to TRBJ1-1; D may be TRBD1 (5 bases). The chain's CDR3 is CASSITGKAFF. CDR3 nucleotide sequence: TGTGCCAGTAGTATTACAGGAAAAGCTTTCTTT.